These 7 T cell receptor beta chains were all obtained from the same sample, sequenced in a study of blood T cell repertoires in COVID-19. Sequencing was performed with immunoSEQ multiplex PCR; in TCRdb, only in-frame clones are kept and a portion is missing. The sample has around 130,000 clones; roughly nine tenths are singletons. Sequenced: peripheral blood. These receptors originate from a man aged 55 to 70 with COVID-19, enrolled during active disease.

This clone was recorded a few times. The J gene is TRBJ1-4, the V gene TRBV15, with D uncertain. Germline CDR1 reads LNHNV; CDR2 reads YYDKDF (reference sequence). V lost 8 bases to trimming and J lost 8 bases, with 12 bases between them. The CDR3 spans 12 residues. The CDR3 loop is CATGRREEKLFF. In DNA, the CDR3 is TGTGCCACCGGACGTAGGGAGGAAAAACTGTTTTTT.

The chain is built from TRBV5-1 and TRBJ2-7; the match to TRBD2 covers 9 bases. This CDR3 contains 15 residues. Germline trimming cut 0 bases from V and 6 bases from J; bases unmatched to any gene: 7. Germline CDR1 reads SGHRS; CDR2 reads YFSETQ. CDR3 sequence reads: CASSLGVAGVGEQYF. For the CDR3, the DNA is TGCGCCAGCAGCTTGGGGGTAGCGGGAGTCGGCGAGCAGTACTTC.

The rearrangement links TRBV5-1 to TRBJ2-1, with D perhaps matching TRBD2 (6 bases). This CDR3 is built from 14 residues. Germline loops: CDR1 SGHRS, CDR2 YFSETQ. Trimming left V 3 bases short and J 9 bases short, with 16 bases between. CDR3 protein: CASSWGTPQAEQFF. The CDR3 DNA reads as TGCGCCAGCAGCTGGGGGACTCCCCAGGCTGAGCAGTTCTTC.

V is TRBV5-5 and J is TRBJ2-2; D might be TRBD2 (6 bases). Germline CDR1 reads SGHKS; CDR2 reads YYEKEE (reference sequence). V was pared by 0 bases and J by 5 bases, with 14 bases between. This CDR3 region has 16 residues. The CDR3 protein is CASSLDGGTETGELFF. CDR3 sequence (DNA): TGTGCCAGCAGCTTGGATGGCGGGACTGAAACCGGGGAGCTGTTTTTT.

The chain employs TRBV11-3 and TRBJ1-2; D may be TRBD1 (6 bases). V was pared by 1 base and J by 1 base, with 10 bases between. CDR1 and CDR2 (germline): SGHNT, YENEEA. The CDR3 totals 15 residues. CDR3 bases: TGTGCCAGCAGCTTAGGGACAGCAGTTAACTATGGCTACACCTTC. Translated, it gives CASSLGTAVNYGYTF. Complete variable domain (other parts from reference TRBV11-3 and TRBJ1-2): EAGVVQSPRYKIIEKKQPVAFWCNPISGHNTLYWYLQNLGQGPELLIRYENEEAVDDSQLPKDRFSAERLKGVDSTLKIQPAELGDSAVYLCASSLGTAVNYGYTFGSGTRLTVV.

This sequence joins TRBV30 and TRBJ1-1; TRBD1 matches 7 bases. Germline trimming cut 0 bases from V and 8 bases from J; bases unmatched to any gene: 3. This CDR3 has 12 residues. Looked up from germline, CDR1 is GTSNPN and CDR2 is SVGIG (reference sequence). The CDR3 bases are TGTGCCTGGAGTGTAACGGGACAGGAAGCTTTCTTT. Its translation: CAWSVTGQEAFF.

This chain connects TRBV7-6 to TRBJ2-1; TRBD2 matches at 7 bases. Germline V gene data show CDR1 as SGHVS and CDR2 as FNYEAQ. This CDR3 region has 16 residues. V shed 5 bases, J shed 4 bases, and the junction held 11 bases outside the gene matches. The DNA of the CDR3 is TGTGCCAGCAGCATCTCAGCGGGGTTTTTTTACAATGAGCAGTTCTTC. It yields the protein CASSISAGFFYNEQFF.